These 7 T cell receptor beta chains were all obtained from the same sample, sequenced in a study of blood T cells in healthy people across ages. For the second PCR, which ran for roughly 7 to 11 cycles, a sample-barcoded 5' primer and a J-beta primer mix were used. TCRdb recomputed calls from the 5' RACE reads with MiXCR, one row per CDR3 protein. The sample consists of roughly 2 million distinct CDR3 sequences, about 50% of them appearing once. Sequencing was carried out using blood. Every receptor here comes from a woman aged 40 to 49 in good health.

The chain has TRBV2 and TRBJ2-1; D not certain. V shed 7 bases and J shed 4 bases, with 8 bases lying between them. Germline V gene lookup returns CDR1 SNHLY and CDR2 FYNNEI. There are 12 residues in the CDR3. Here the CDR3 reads CASNDAYNEQFF. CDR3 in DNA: TGTGCCAGCAACGACGCGTACAATGAGCAGTTCTTC.

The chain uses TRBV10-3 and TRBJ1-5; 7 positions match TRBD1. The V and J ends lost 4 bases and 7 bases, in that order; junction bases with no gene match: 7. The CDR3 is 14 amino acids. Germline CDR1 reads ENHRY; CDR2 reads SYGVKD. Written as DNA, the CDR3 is TGTGCCATCAGTGGAACGCAGGGGGGCCAGCCCCAGCATTTT. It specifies CAISGTQGGQPQHF.

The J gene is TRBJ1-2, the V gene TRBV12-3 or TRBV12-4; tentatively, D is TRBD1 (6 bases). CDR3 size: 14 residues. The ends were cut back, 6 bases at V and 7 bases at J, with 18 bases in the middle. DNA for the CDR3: TGTGCCAGCAGCCGAGGGACCGCAGGGGTTGGCTACACCTTC. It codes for CASSRGTAGVGYTF.

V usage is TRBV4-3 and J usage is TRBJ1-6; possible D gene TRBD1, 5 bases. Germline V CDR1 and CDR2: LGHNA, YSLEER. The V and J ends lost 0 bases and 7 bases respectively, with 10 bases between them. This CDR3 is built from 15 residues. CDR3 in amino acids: CASSQDRDVNSPLHF. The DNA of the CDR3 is TGCGCCAGCAGCCAAGACAGGGATGTAAATTCACCCCTCCACTTT.

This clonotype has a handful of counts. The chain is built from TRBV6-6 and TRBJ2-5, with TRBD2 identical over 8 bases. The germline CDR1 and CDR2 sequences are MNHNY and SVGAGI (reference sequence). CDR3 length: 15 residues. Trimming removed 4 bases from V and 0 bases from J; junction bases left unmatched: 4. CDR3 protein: CASSSGGGHQETQYF. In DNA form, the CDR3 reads TGTGCCAGCAGTTCGGGCGGGGGGCACCAAGAGACCCAGTACTTC.

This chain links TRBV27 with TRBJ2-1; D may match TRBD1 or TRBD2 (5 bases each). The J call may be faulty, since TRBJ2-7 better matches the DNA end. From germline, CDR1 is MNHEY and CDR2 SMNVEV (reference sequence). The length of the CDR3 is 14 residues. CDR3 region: CASSQGTVYNEQYF. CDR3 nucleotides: TGTGCCAGCAGTCAAGGGACGGTTTACAATGAGCAGTACTTC.

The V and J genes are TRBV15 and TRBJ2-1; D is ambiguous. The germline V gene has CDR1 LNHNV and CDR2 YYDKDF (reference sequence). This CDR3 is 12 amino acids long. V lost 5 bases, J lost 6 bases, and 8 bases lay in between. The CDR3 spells CATSLRPNEQFF. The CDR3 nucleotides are TGTGCCACCAGCCTCCGACCCAATGAGCAGTTCTTC.